This T cell receptor (beta chain) originates from a study of cytomegalovirus exposure and HLA in healthy donors. General study points: Indistinguishable V segments such as TRBV6-2 and TRBV6-3 were excluded.

A multiplex PCR was run with 60 Vbeta primers and 13 Jbeta primers. Repertoires were generated with immunoSEQ multiplex PCR, while TCRdb's copy carries only in-frame clones and drops some. The repertoire includes fewer than 200,000 clones, 76% of them detected once, and 0.65% to 0.95% sits in the top ten. This clone has a handful of counts. As yet, its antigen is unknown. V lost 2 bases and J 8 bases, leaving 7 bases between the germline ends. CDR1 is SGHNT and CDR2 is YYREEE in the germline V gene (reference sequence). The CDR3 totals 11 residues. Sequenced sample: PBMCs. The chain joins TRBV5-4 to TRBJ1-2; D is ambiguous. This clonotype originated in a female donor in good health and CMV-seronegative. CDR3: CASSFQRGYTF. The CDR3, as DNA: TGTGCCAGCAGCTTCCAACGGGGCTACACCTTC.